This T cell receptor (beta chain) was identified in a study of blood T cells in healthy people across ages. The CDR3 is 14 residues long. Per germline, CDR1 SQVTM and CDR2 ANQGSEA. Trimming removed 7 bases at V and 6 bases at J, with 18 bases between. Primed by a sample-barcoded 5' primer and a J-beta primer mix, a second PCR proceeded for about 6 to 12 cycles. TCRdb reanalysed the 5' RACE reads using MiXCR and keeps one entry per CDR3 protein. Among around 500,000 distinct CDR3 sequences listed, around half were seen once. The chain couples TRBV29-1 to TRBJ2-2; the D gene is possibly TRBD1 (5 bases). This receptor was obtained from a man at least 80 years old in good health. Sequenced input: blood. The CDR3 DNA reads TGCAGCGCGAGGACAACTCTGCCCCCCGGGGAGCTGTTTTTT. Amino acids: CSARTTLPPGELFF.